The rows below give T cell receptor beta chains drawn from one sample of a study of cytomegalovirus exposure and HLA in healthy donors. This table comes from immunoSEQ multiplex PCR, and its TCRdb copy is limited to in-frame clones, with some not included. Among 200,000 to 300,000 clones, about 85% were seen once, and the ten largest hold around 0.23%. The sample comprised PBMCs. Receptors were obtained from a girl aged 2 to 9 in good health and CMV-seronegative. The conserved cysteine and the conserved F or W are not part of the CDR3 here. Clone size is not always given. Where it is, it says once, few, many or a class for expanded clones.

abundance: -; v_gene: TRBV7-9; CDR3aa: ASSLVDLRTEAF
abundance: -; v_gene: TRBV29-1; CDR3aa: SVEGATPPYEQY
abundance: -; v_gene: TRBV5-4; CDR3aa: ASPLRLSTDTQY
abundance: -; v_gene: TRBV21-1; CDR3aa: ASSKAGTSGISYNEQF
abundance: -; v_gene: TRBV4-1; CDR3aa: ASSKGTLNPRDTEAF
abundance: -; v_gene: TRBV5-4; CDR3aa: ASSLAGVYTGELF
abundance: -; v_gene: TRBV5-6; CDR3aa: ASSEVGRARYGYT
abundance: once; v_gene: TRBV6-6; CDR3aa: ASSYSIGQGMNEQY
abundance: -; v_gene: TRBV27; CDR3aa: ASSYGTGAYEQY
abundance: -; v_gene: TRBV5-1; CDR3aa: ASSILAGVANTGELF
abundance: -; v_gene: TRBV4-2; CDR3aa: ASSPTWSNTEAF
abundance: -; v_gene: TRBV15; CDR3aa: ATSRLGRGELF
abundance: -; v_gene: TRBV20-1; CDR3aa: SARDMPGYT
abundance: -; v_gene: TRBV4-1; CDR3aa: ASSAHRGMNTEAF
abundance: once; v_gene: TRBV4-1; CDR3aa: ASSQGARGLLSNEKLF
abundance: -; v_gene: TRBV29-1; CDR3aa: SLNEQY
abundance: -; v_gene: TRBV7-6; CDR3aa: ASSLGGLAGSSYNEQF
abundance: -; v_gene: TRBV5-1; CDR3aa: ASSPLATSTDTQY
abundance: few; v_gene: TRBV7-9; CDR3aa: ASSLEGVTGGYGYT
abundance: -; v_gene: TRBV28; CDR3aa: ASSLKGGGTYEQY
abundance: -; v_gene: TRBV7-9; CDR3aa: ASSARREAGGYT
abundance: -; v_gene: TRBV7-9; CDR3aa: ASSFAGQGLSYEQY
abundance: once; v_gene: TRBV5-4; CDR3aa: ASSFGQNTEAF
abundance: -; v_gene: TRBV5-1; CDR3aa: ASSFQGMNTEAF
abundance: -; v_gene: TRBV5-3; CDR3aa: ARSLGQRQQY
abundance: -; v_gene: TRBV19; CDR3aa: ASSIRGRGTGGTSPVLT
abundance: -; v_gene: TRBV6-6; CDR3aa: ASRGEDRVANTEAF
abundance: -; v_gene: TRBV4-1; CDR3aa: ASSPLWGGRDEQY
abundance: -; v_gene: TRBV5-1; CDR3aa: ASSLKFTGAGDTGELF
abundance: -; v_gene: TRBV27; CDR3aa: ASSDSGLAHYEQY
abundance: few; v_gene: TRBV6-5; CDR3aa: ASSSYYEQY
abundance: few; v_gene: TRBV5-1; CDR3aa: ASSPTGNTEAF
abundance: -; v_gene: TRBV7-9; CDR3aa: ASSTSTLGDTEAF
abundance: -; v_gene: TRBV6-6; CDR3aa: ASGQANYGYT
abundance: -; v_gene: TRBV5-1; CDR3aa: ASSLGFFLNSEYQETQY
abundance: once; v_gene: TRBV9; CDR3aa: ASSRQGSSYNEQF
abundance: -; v_gene: TRBV5-4; CDR3aa: ASSLGQGSVSGSPLH
abundance: -; v_gene: TRBV6-4; CDR3aa: ASSVTENTEAF
abundance: -; v_gene: TRBV7-9; CDR3aa: ASSRAGTSTNEKLF
abundance: few; v_gene: TRBV6-6; CDR3aa: ASTSTVYSNQPQH
abundance: -; v_gene: TRBV6-5; CDR3aa: ASSYSNRGRAGQF